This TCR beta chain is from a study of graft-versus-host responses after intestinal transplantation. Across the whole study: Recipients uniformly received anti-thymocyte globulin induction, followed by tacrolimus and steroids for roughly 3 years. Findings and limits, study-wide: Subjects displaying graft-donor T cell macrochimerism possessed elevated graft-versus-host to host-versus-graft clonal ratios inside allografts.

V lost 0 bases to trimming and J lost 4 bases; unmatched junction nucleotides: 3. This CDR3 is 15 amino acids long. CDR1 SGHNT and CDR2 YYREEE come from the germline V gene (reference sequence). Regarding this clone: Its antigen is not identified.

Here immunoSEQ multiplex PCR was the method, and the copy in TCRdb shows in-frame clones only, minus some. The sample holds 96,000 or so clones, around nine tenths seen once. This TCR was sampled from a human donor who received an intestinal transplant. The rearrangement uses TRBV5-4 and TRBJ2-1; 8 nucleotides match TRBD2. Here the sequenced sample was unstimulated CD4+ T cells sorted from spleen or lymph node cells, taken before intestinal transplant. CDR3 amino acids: CASSLALAGYNEQFF. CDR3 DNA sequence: TGTGCCAGCAGCTTGGCTTTAGCGGGATACAATGAGCAGTTCTTC. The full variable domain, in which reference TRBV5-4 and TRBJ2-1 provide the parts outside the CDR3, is ETGVTQSPTHLIKTRGQQVTLRCSSQSGHNTVSWYQQALGQGPQFIFQYYREEENGRGNFPPRFSGLQFPNYSSELNVNALELDDSALYLCASSLALAGYNEQFFGPGTRLTVL.